The text below deals with one T cell receptor beta chain. Generated by immunoSEQ multiplex PCR, the TCRdb table keeps only in-frame clones and is missing some. Found here are under 250,000 clones, 70% to 85% of them singletons; the top ten hold around 13%. This specimen belongs to a study of blood T cell repertoires in COVID-19. Study at large: Sample material is recorded as cDNA or gDNA derived from T cells, B-cell-depleted T cells, or PBMCs.

This TCR was recovered from a human donor in a cohort sampled during active COVID-19. The sequencing sample was made of peripheral blood.

DNA of the CDR3: TGTGCCATCAGCGATCCCGACGGGGGGAACATTCAGTACTTC. It encodes CAISDPDGGNIQYF. The rearrangement joins TRBV10-3 to TRBJ2-4; 7 nucleotides align to TRBD2. Germline CDR1 is ENHRY and CDR2 is SYGVKD. V lost 6 bases and J lost 7; bases outside the gene matches: 9. The CDR3 is made up of 14 amino acids.